A selection of T cell receptor beta chains follows, all from one sample in a study of T cells in localized non-small cell lung cancer. Libraries were prepared by immunoSEQ multiplex PCR; TCRdb keeps only in-frame clonotypes and omits some of them. In the table there are roughly 48,000 clones, 80% of which are singletons. The source material was PBMCs, sampled before any cancer treatment. These receptors all come from a woman aged 35 to 69 with stage II lung adenocarcinoma. Each CDR3 is given without its conserved first and last residue.

v_gene | CDR3aa
TRBV28 | ASGRDRVKDEQY
TRBV7-8 | ASSGPQGNTNGYT
TRBV5-1 | ASSLGAGNTGELF
TRBV5-5 | ASSLGADTDTQY
TRBV18 | ASSPHPPGNGYEQY
TRBV5-6 | ASSSLALNEQF
TRBV9 | ASSDQPGQGAREQY
TRBV6-5 | ASSPSGSAYNEQF
TRBV28 | ASSLSQGMGSYNSPLH
TRBV6-5 | ASQPSGGVYYEQY
TRBV7-2 | ASSLDRDYGYT
TRBV7-9 | ASSLLGEKLF
TRBV28 | ASSEGQDYEQY
TRBV9 | ASSATHNSPLH
TRBV6-5 | ASILKGTGGEQY
TRBV5-1 | ASSLAVDRVSRVGFNQPQH
TRBV4-1 | ASSPDRALRNEQF
TRBV19 | ASSPVWSSGNTIY
TRBV7-9 | ASSFSGNNEQF
TRBV28 | ASSLSGSPYNEQF
TRBV11-3 | ASSPGQGMNTEAF
TRBV7-3 | ASSPDTGELF
TRBV29-1 | SVREVTDTQY
TRBV18 | ASSPIQDSPLH
TRBV7-2 | ASSGPGQGNSPLH
TRBV6-1 | ASNPTGDSYNEQF
TRBV7-3 | ASSLGAGPDTQY
TRBV5-1 | ASSLEGGRSPY
TRBV5-1 | ASMGGGADNEQF
TRBV27 | ASRLLAGDTDTQY
TRBV18 | ASSPPVGGGYT
TRBV19 | ASKKYRGDEKLF
TRBV18 | ASSPRLGGQETQY
TRBV18 | ASSRGQGRQETQY
TRBV7-2 | ASSQVSGTGARGYT
TRBV27 | ASSLFGVGGDTEAF
TRBV6-5 | ASSPPSFYGYT
TRBV19 | ASSIASGVNTGELF
TRBV12-2 | ASRPSGHMGGSPLH
TRBV6-5 | ASSYRDQSSYEQY
TRBV11-2 | ASSLQNTEAF
TRBV5-4 | ASSDRTGNYGYT
TRBV6-5 | ASRTGQGIYGYT
TRBV30 | AWSAQGFGYT
TRBV10-2 | ASSEADRGTEAF
TRBV6-6 | ASRDSTWETQY
TRBV2 | ASKPRDRGPDEQF
TRBV2 | ASSVRGVGEKLF
TRBV27 | ASSSRPDRGIAGYGYT
TRBV7-4 | ASSLGQGDTGELF
TRBV6-6 | ASSPTQGRYTEAF
TRBV29-1 | SVGGGTTEAF
TRBV6-1 | ASGLGQGMTGELF
TRBV10-3 | AIRTPGTTNTGELF
TRBV6-5 | ASRDRVRDTEAF
TRBV7-2 | ASSLAGNRGSDEQY
TRBV7-3 | ASSRGVNTEAF
TRBV27 | ASSLFPNEQF